Reported below is one TCR beta chain. The entry originates in a study of blood T cell repertoires in COVID-19. Germline V lookup: CDR1 MNHEY, CDR2 SVGEGT. The CDR3 spans 15 residues. V shed 0 bases and J 4 bases; nucleotides not matched to a gene: 3. Methods used by the authors: The authors estimated nucleated cell counts from reference gene primer amplification. Clones were sequenced by immunoSEQ multiplex PCR, and TCRdb holds only the in-frame ones, with some missing. V and J calls and clone size are as listed in that table; D and trimming were resolved from the DNA. The top ten hold around 7.7% of the sample, which has just under 60,000 clones, around 87% seen once.

The source is a human donor with active COVID-19. The donor label of this sample is uncertain. Sequenced: peripheral blood. The chain carries TRBV6-2 or TRBV6-3 and TRBJ2-5, with TRBD2 identical over 9 bases. CDR3 loop: CASSYSSGSLETQYF. The CDR3 DNA follows: TGTGCCAGCAGTTACTCTAGCGGGAGCCTAGAGACCCAGTACTTC.